This entry concerns a single TCR beta chain. Antigen: not known. The PCR employed 60 Vbeta primers together with 13 Jbeta primers. Data came from immunoSEQ multiplex PCR; TCRdb stores just in-frame clones and leaves some out. The table includes approximately 150,000 clones, roughly 80% detected once. Trimming cost V 5 bases and J 0 bases, with 14 bases left between them. Germline CDR1 MGHDK, CDR2 SYGVNS. The CDR3 runs to 16 residues. This sample stems from a study of cytomegalovirus exposure and HLA in healthy donors. Study-level findings and limits: Differences between HLA loci emerged in a later analysis of TCR association rates, with DRB1 most and HLA-C fewest.

The origin of this receptor is a male donor in good health and CMV-seronegative. Sequenced: PBMCs. The chain carries TRBV25-1 and TRBJ2-1; weak D call: TRBD1 (5 bases). The CDR3 DNA is TGTGCCAGCAGTACCCTCCCAGGGAACTCCTACAATGAGCAGTTCTTC. Translated, it gives CASSTLPGNSYNEQFF.